A single count supports the clone carrying this TCR beta chain. One junction end does not reproduce the germline sequence, and a read error may be involved. The data originate from a study of blood T cells in healthy people across ages. Germline V gene lookup returns CDR1 DFQATT and CDR2 SNEGSKA (reference sequence). The CDR3 loop spans 16 amino acids. Combining a sample-barcoded 5' primer with a J-beta primer mix, a second PCR ran for 7 to 11 cycles. TCRdb reanalysed the 5' RACE reads using MiXCR and keeps one entry per CDR3 protein. The sample carries about 1.4 million distinct CDR3 sequences, roughly 59% recorded once.

This clonotype was sampled from a man aged 18 to 30 in good health. Sequencing was carried out using blood. The chain couples TRBV20-1 to TRBJ2-3; D is possibly TRBD1 or TRBD2 (6 bases each). The CDR3 sequence: CSARDRGHGGADAQYF. CDR3 nucleotide sequence: TGCAGTGCTAGAGATCGGGGACACGGGGGTGCAGATGCGCAGTATTTT.